These T cell receptor beta chains were read from a single sample in a study of T cells in Graves' hyperthyroidism and ophthalmopathy. TCRdb re-called the multiplex PCR reads through MiXCR, storing one row per CDR3 protein. The table records around 360,000 distinct CDR3 sequences, about 16% of them present only once. Sequenced input: blood. All receptors come from a woman aged 55 to 70 with Graves' ophthalmopathy. CDR3s include the opening cysteine and the closing phenylalanine or tryptophan. The D gene is left open where the match is weak. Size tells how often a clone was seen (once, few, many) or the class of an expanded clone, and some rows leave it out.

-,TRBV27,TRBJ2-3,15,few,CASSLSAGSVDTQYF,TGTGCCAGCAGTTTAAGCGCCGGGTCGGTGGATACGCAGTATTTT
-,TRBV5-1,TRBJ2-5,16,few,CASSFGDSHIGETQYF,TGCGCCAGCAGCTTCGGGGACTCACACATAGGGGAGACCCAGTACTTC
TRBD2,TRBV5-1,TRBJ2-5,15,-,CASSSLAGGPGTQYF,TGCGCCAGCAGCTCACTAGCGGGAGGGCCCGGGACCCAGTACTTC
TRBD2,TRBV28,TRBJ2-2,14,many,CASKSGTNTGELFF,TGTGCCAGCAAGAGCGGGACGAACACCGGGGAGCTGTTTTTT
TRBD1,TRBV6-1,TRBJ2-7,18,many,CASSGWGQGFLSSYEQYF,TGTGCCAGCAGTGGATGGGGACAGGGCTTTCTAAGCTCCTACGAGCAGTACTTC
-,TRBV14,TRBJ2-6,19,-,CASATGPALLASGANVLTF,TGTGCCAGCGCTACCGGCCCGGCTCTCCTGGCCTCTGGGGCCAACGTCCTGACTTTC
TRBD1,TRBV2,TRBJ2-1,13,many,CASRTGGWNEQFF,TGTGCCAGCAGGACAGGGGGCTGGAATGAGCAGTTCTTC
-,TRBV7-9,TRBJ1-1,15,many,CASSLVAGANAEAFF,TGTGCCAGCAGCTTAGTGGCAGGGGCTAACGCTGAAGCTTTCTTT
TRBD1,TRBV20-1,TRBJ1-6,13,many,CSAPGQGGSPLHF,TGCAGTGCTCCTGGACAGGGTGGATCACCCCTCCACTTT
TRBD2,TRBV7-2,TRBJ2-1,17,many,CASSSAAGRGSYNEQFF,TGTGCCAGCAGCTCAGCTGCCGGGAGGGGGTCCTACAATGAGCAGTTCTTC
TRBD1,TRBV30,TRBJ2-2,16,-,CAWSVQGQGAAGELFF,TGTGCCTGGAGTGTACAGGGACAGGGGGCGGCCGGGGAGCTGTTTTTT
TRBD2,TRBV20-1,TRBJ2-1,14,-,CSAPTSGHYNEQFF,TGCAGTGCCCCGACTAGCGGGCACTACAATGAGCAGTTCTTC
-,TRBV20-1,TRBJ2-7,13,-,CSARGTDSYEQYF,TGCAGTGCTCGCGGGACAGACTCCTACGAGCAGTACTTC
-,TRBV6-1,TRBJ2-2,15,-,CASSRGAPTIGELFF,TGTGCCAGCAGCCGAGGGGCCCCAACTATCGGGGAGCTGTTTTTT
TRBD2,TRBV4-1,TRBJ2-5,16,-,CASRVQGLATQETQYF,TGCGCCAGCAGGGTTCAGGGACTAGCTACTCAAGAGACCCAGTACTTC
TRBD1,TRBV12-3/TRBV12-4,TRBJ2-7,12,few,CASRQGLSEQYF,TGTGCCAGCAGACAGGGGCTTTCCGAGCAGTACTTC
-,TRBV5-1,TRBJ2-3,12,many,CASSEESDTQYF,TGCGCCAGCAGTGAGGAGTCAGATACGCAGTATTTT
-,TRBV5-1,TRBJ2-7,16,many,CASSLALGRTSYEQYF,TGCGCCAGCAGCTTGGCCTTGGGGAGGACCTCCTACGAGCAGTACTTC
-,TRBV7-9,TRBJ2-1,16,-,CASSLGEPRGYNEQFF,TGTGCCAGCAGCTTAGGGGAGCCGCGCGGTTACAATGAGCAGTTCTTC
TRBD2,TRBV30,TRBJ2-7,15,many,CAWSVGAGGTYEQYF,TGTGCCTGGAGTGTCGGGGCGGGAGGGACCTACGAGCAGTACTTC
TRBD1,TRBV28,TRBJ2-3,18,many,CASSYSLPGTASTDTQYF,TGTGCCAGCAGTTACTCGCTGCCAGGGACAGCTAGCACAGATACGCAGTATTTT
TRBD2,TRBV5-1,TRBJ2-3,17,many,CASSLVSSGLFTDTQYF,TGCGCCAGCAGCTTGGTATCTAGCGGTTTGTTCACAGATACGCAGTATTTT
-,TRBV2,TRBJ2-3,15,many,CASKLGGRGTDTQYF,TGTGCCAGCAAACTCGGGGGACGGGGGACAGATACGCAGTATTTT
TRBD2,TRBV6-1,TRBJ2-3,19,-,CASSERPPGPSGIRDTQYF,TGTGCCAGCAGTGAAAGGCCCCCCGGGCCTAGCGGGATCAGAGATACGCAGTATTTT
-,TRBV7-8,TRBJ1-3,14,few,CASSTRGSGNTIYF,TGTGCCAGCAGCACCCGGGGCTCTGGAAACACCATATATTTT
TRBD2,TRBV6-1,TRBJ2-3,15,-,CASRRGLAGPDTQYF,TGTGCCAGCAGGCGCGGACTAGCGGGACCAGATACGCAGTATTTT
TRBD1,TRBV6-1,TRBJ1-2,15,-,CASSEVRTGNYGYTF,TGTGCCAGCAGTGAAGTTCGGACAGGGAACTATGGCTACACCTTC
TRBD2,TRBV9,TRBJ2-1,17,-,CASSVASGTSGSNEQFF,TGTGCCAGCAGCGTAGCCTCCGGGACTAGCGGGAGTAATGAGCAGTTCTTC
TRBD2,TRBV3-1,TRBJ2-5,16,many,CASSQGGLGGGKTQYF,TGTGCCAGCAGCCAAGGGGGACTAGGTGGAGGGAAGACCCAGTACTTC
-,TRBV4-1,TRBJ1-6,13,many,CASSQDRNSPLHF,TGCGCCAGCAGCCAAGATAGGAATTCACCCCTCCACTTT
TRBD1,TRBV7-9,TRBJ1-1,14,-,CASSLQGVGTEAFF,TGTGCCAGCAGCTTGCAGGGGGTAGGCACTGAAGCTTTCTTT
-,TRBV5-1,TRBJ2-3,14,many,CASSSGRSTDTQYF,TGCGCCAGCAGCTCTGGGCGGAGCACAGATACGCAGTATTTT
TRBD1,TRBV12-3/TRBV12-4,TRBJ1-2,14,-,CASSFALTGNGYTF,TGTGCCAGCAGTTTCGCCTTGACAGGGAATGGCTACACCTTC
-,TRBV5-1,TRBJ2-2,14,many,CASSLEEIPGELFF,TGCGCCAGCAGCTTGGAGGAGATTCCCGGGGAGCTGTTTTTT
TRBD2,TRBV19,TRBJ2-5,16,many,CASTMTSGSLGETQYF,TGTGCCAGTACCATGACTAGCGGGAGTCTGGGAGAGACCCAGTACTTC
TRBD2,TRBV24-1,TRBJ2-6,18,few,CATSRGGAGPSGANVLTF,TGTGCCACCAGTCGGGGAGGGGCAGGCCCCTCTGGGGCCAACGTCCTGACTTTC
-,TRBV20-1,TRBJ2-7,14,few,CSASQGGDYYEQYF,TGCAGTGCTAGTCAGGGGGGTGACTACTACGAGCAGTACTTC
-,TRBV12-3/TRBV12-4,TRBJ1-1,15,many,CASMGEGMANTEAFF,TGTGCCAGCATGGGGGAGGGGATGGCGAACACTGAAGCTTTCTTT
-,TRBV29-1,TRBJ1-1,13,-,CSVGGEVGTEAFF,TGCAGCGTTGGGGGGGAAGTCGGCACTGAAGCTTTCTTT
-,TRBV11-3,TRBJ1-5,13,-,CASSLAGGGPQHF,TGTGCCAGCAGCTTAGCGGGGGGAGGTCCCCAGCATTTT
-,TRBV24-1,TRBJ2-3,15,-,CATSDGGISTDTQYF,TGTGCCACCAGTGACGGGGGAATTAGTACAGATACGCAGTATTTT
TRBD2,TRBV28,TRBJ2-7,13,many,CASSWGGSYEQYF,TGTGCCAGCAGTTGGGGCGGGAGCTACGAGCAGTACTTC
TRBD1,TRBV12-3/TRBV12-4,TRBJ2-7,15,many,CASSNRDRAHYEQYF,TGTGCCAGCAGCAACCGGGACAGGGCCCACTACGAGCAGTACTTC
-,TRBV29-1,TRBJ2-2,13,few,CSVSLGYTGELFF,TGCAGCGTTTCCCTCGGGTACACCGGGGAGCTGTTTTTT
-,TRBV2,TRBJ2-1,13,many,CASREDRYNEQFF,TGTGCCAGCAGAGAAGACAGGTACAATGAGCAGTTCTTC
-,TRBV5-8,TRBJ2-2,14,few,CASRIRGSAGELFF,TGTGCCAGCAGAATTCGGGGTTCGGCCGGGGAGCTGTTTTTT
-,TRBV28,TRBJ2-1,14,many,CASSLRREAGEQFF,TGTGCCAGCAGTTTACGGAGGGAGGCAGGAGAGCAGTTCTTC
TRBD1,TRBV27,TRBJ2-5,13,few,CASTTGGSETQYF,TGTGCCAGCACCACAGGGGGCAGTGAGACCCAGTACTTC
TRBD1,TRBV28,TRBJ1-5,15,many,CASSLPTGVGQPQHF,TGTGCCAGCAGTCTACCAACAGGGGTAGGTCAGCCCCAGCATTTT
-,TRBV2,TRBJ2-7,16,many,CASTPRGGSGFYEQYF,TGTGCCAGCACCCCCAGGGGGGGTAGCGGCTTCTACGAGCAGTACTTC
-,TRBV28,TRBJ1-1,13,few,CASKGSMNTEAFF,TGTGCCAGCAAGGGCAGCATGAACACTGAAGCTTTCTTT
-,TRBV20-1,TRBJ2-5,12,many,CSAGVRGETQYF,TGCAGTGCCGGGGTTCGGGGTGAGACCCAGTACTTC